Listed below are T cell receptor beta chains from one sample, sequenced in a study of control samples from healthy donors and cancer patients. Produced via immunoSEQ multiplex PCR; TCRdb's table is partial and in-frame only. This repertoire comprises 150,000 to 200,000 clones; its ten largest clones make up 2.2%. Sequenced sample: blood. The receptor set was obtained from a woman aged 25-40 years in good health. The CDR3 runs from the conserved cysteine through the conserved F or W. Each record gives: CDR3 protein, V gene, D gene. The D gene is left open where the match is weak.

CASSSPALRDGAYEQYF | TRBV7-2 | .
CASSKDPDANYGYTF | TRBV21-1 | .
CASREGQANEKLFF | TRBV6-5 | TRBD1
CASKYSTDTQYF | TRBV28 | .
CATSDGGSSQPQHF | TRBV24-1 | .
CASSVLAETYNEQFF | TRBV9 | TRBD2
CASSLRYTQYF | TRBV12-3/TRBV12-4 | .
CASSSGTSGGKQETQYF | TRBV2 | TRBD2
CASSPGAYASLGDEQYF | TRBV5-4 | .
CASSFGTGSNSPLHF | TRBV5-5 | .
CASSVAVAEMHYGYTF | TRBV9 | .
CASSAGTGGAEAFF | TRBV2 | TRBD1
CASSLGIAGTADEKLFF | TRBV5-1 | .
CASSLLNRARNTIYF | TRBV28 | .
CASSGQGRAFF | TRBV9 | .
CASSLEIGPYQPQHF | TRBV7-6 | .
CASARDRENEKLFF | TRBV3-1/TRBV3-2 | TRBD1
CARSLYSGLTDTQYF | TRBV5-3 | TRBD2
CASSFDRSNEKLFF | TRBV6-5 | .
CASSIDLGGTSYGYTF | TRBV19 | .
CASKAVEGRVRGTEAFF | TRBV19 | .
CASSPLVRDRGNEQFF | TRBV4-1 | .
CASSLARTNNEQFF | TRBV5-4 | .
CANPTGSSGNTIYF | TRBV18 | .
CASSQGSGSTNPHEQYF | TRBV4-3 | .
CASSEWGGNNGYTF | TRBV25-1 | .
CACRRGGSYNEQFF | TRBV4-1 | .
CASSLTPQGNTIYF | TRBV7-2 | .
CASSLVGARGEQFF | TRBV13 | .
CATSREGTSGGRNEQFF | TRBV15 | TRBD2
CASSPGLSEGDTQYF | TRBV5-1 | .
CASSLGAETQYF | TRBV11-3 | .
CASSLNLGGVTEAFF | TRBV11-1 | .
CASSYSVTGERNEQYF | TRBV6-5 | TRBD1
CASIEPGTKETQYF | TRBV7-8 | .